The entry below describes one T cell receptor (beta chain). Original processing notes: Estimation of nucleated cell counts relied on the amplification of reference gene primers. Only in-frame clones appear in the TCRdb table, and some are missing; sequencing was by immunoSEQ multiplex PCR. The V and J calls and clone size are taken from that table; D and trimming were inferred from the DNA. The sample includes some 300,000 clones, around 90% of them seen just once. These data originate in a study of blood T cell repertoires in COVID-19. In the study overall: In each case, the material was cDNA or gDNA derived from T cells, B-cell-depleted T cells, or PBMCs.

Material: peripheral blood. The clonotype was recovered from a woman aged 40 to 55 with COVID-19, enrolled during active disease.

Here the CDR3 reads CASSQDVGSGGHEQFF. For the CDR3, the DNA is TGTGCCAGCAGCCAAGATGTCGGTAGCGGGGGTCATGAGCAGTTCTTC. This chain connects TRBV3-1 (or the pseudogene TRBV3-2) to TRBJ2-1; TRBD2 agrees at 9 bases. The V gene's germline CDR1 is LGHDT and CDR2 YNNKEL (reference sequence). The CDR3 is 16 residues long. Trimming at V came to 0 bases and at J to 8 bases, leaving 8 bases not matched to a gene.